These 13 T cell receptor beta chains were all obtained from the same sample, sequenced in a study of blood T cell repertoires in COVID-19 (dated by TCRdb to 2020 to 2021). Library generation was performed with the immunoSEQ multiplex PCR assay. This is the immuneACCESS table as TCRdb keeps it, with only in-frame sequences that have V and J called. A part of the clones is gone; compared with another copy, unresolved V genes explain less than half, and the rest is unexplained. The sample has tens of thousands of clones on record, 80% to 90% of them singletons. The top ten hold roughly 4.8% of the sample. Material for sequencing was peripheral blood. The receptors stem from a woman older than 75 with active or convalescent COVID-19.

The rearrangement uses TRBV10-3 and TRBJ1-2; TRBD1 might be the D (6 bases). Deletions cut 0 bases from V and 4 bases from J, with 15 bases between. CDR3 length: 16 residues. Germline V lookup: CDR1 ENHRY, CDR2 SYGVKD. CDR3 nucleotide sequence: TGTGCCATCAGTGAGTCGAGTGTTGCAGGGGTCTATGGCTACACCTTC. It is translated as CAISESSVAGVYGYTF.

V is TRBV6-4 and J is TRBJ2-4; TRBD1 is a possible D gene (5 bases). CDR3 length: 15 residues. CDR1 MRHNA and CDR2 SNTAGT come from the germline V gene. Trimming stripped 6 bases from V and 0 bases from J, with 12 bases between. The CDR3 DNA reads as TGTGCCAGCAGGGAAGGGGTCTTAGCCAAAAACATTCAGTACTTC. Translated, it gives CASREGVLAKNIQYF.

The chain recombines TRBV20-1 with TRBJ1-1; D is uncertain. The germline V gene has CDR1 DFQATT and CDR2 SNEGSKA (reference sequence). Trimming removed 6 bases from V and 5 bases from J, with 10 bases in between. The CDR3 extends over 11 amino acids. The CDR3 DNA sequence: TGCAGTGCCGCGCCGGTGACTGAAGCTTTCTTT. This codes for CSAAPVTEAFF.

CDR3 nucleotides: TGTGCCAGCTCACCACCAATTGGACAGGGGCGTTTCTACACCTTC. Amino acids: CASSPPIGQGRFYTF. The J gene is TRBJ1-2, the V gene TRBV18; 9 nucleotides align to TRBD1. The CDR3 has 15 amino acids. V shed 0 bases and J 10 bases; nucleotides not matched to a gene: 9. Germline CDR1 reads KGHSH; CDR2 reads LQKENI.

The chain recombines TRBV7-3 with TRBJ2-2; a weak D match, TRBD2 (6 bases). This CDR3 is built from 13 residues. CDR1 SGHTA and CDR2 FQGTGA come from the germline V gene. V was trimmed by 4 bases and J by 5 bases, leaving 8 bases between them. CDR3 sequence: CASSSGVTGELFF. In DNA, the CDR3 is TGTGCCAGCAGCTCGGGGGTTACCGGGGAGCTGTTTTTT.

This clone was seen a few times. The chain combines TRBV18 with TRBJ2-3, with TRBD1 matching 12 bases. Germline V lookup: CDR1 KGHSH, CDR2 LQKENI. This CDR3 spans 20 amino acids. Trimming removed 3 bases from V and 1 base from J; junction bases left unmatched: 14. The DNA of the CDR3 is TGTGCCAGCTCACCGGGGACAGGGGGCGCCCGGACTAGCGGCACAGATACGCAGTATTTT. It encodes CASSPGTGGARTSGTDTQYF.

The chain has TRBV27 and TRBJ2-2; D is ambiguous. The CDR3 sequence is 15 residues long. Germline assignment: CDR1 MNHEY and CDR2 SMNVEV (reference sequence). V was clipped by 2 bases and J by 4 bases, with 11 bases between them. CDR3 sequence: CASSLGHDGTGELFF. The CDR3 DNA reads TGTGCCAGCAGTTTAGGCCATGATGGCACCGGGGAGCTGTTTTTT.

The CDR3 nucleotides read TGTGCCAGCAGCCAAGACGGCGGGGGGCTGACAGATACGCAGTATTTT. Its translation: CASSQDGGGLTDTQYF. The rearrangement joins TRBV4-2 to TRBJ2-3; TRBD2 matches 8 bases. With V trimmed by 0 bases and J by 3 bases, 5 bases remained unmatched. The germline CDR1 and CDR2 sequences are LGHNA and YNFKEQ. The CDR3 is 16 residues long.

V and J are TRBV7-9 and TRBJ2-7, with a tentative D call TRBD1 (6 bases). Germline loops: CDR1 SEHNR, CDR2 FQNEAQ (reference sequence). This CDR3 is built from 15 residues. Trimming left V 5 bases short and J 4 bases short, with 18 bases between. The CDR3 is CASSQHRTERYEQYF. CDR3 DNA: TGTGCCAGCAGCCAGCATCGGACAGAAAGATACGAGCAGTACTTC.

The V call is TRBV6-2 or TRBV6-3, the J call TRBJ1-1, with 7 bases aligning to TRBD1. The ends lost 3 bases at V and 1 base at J; junction bases unmatched: 8. The CDR3 consists of 16 residues. CDR1 is MNHEY, CDR2 SVGEGT, per germline. In nucleotides, the CDR3 is TGTGCCAGCAGTTATCGAGTAGGGGACAGGAACACTGAAGCTTTCTTT. Translating gives CASSYRVGDRNTEAFF.

This sequence joins TRBV11-3 and TRBJ2-6, with a possible D match to TRBD2 (6 bases). The ends were cut back, 3 bases at V and 0 bases at J, with 15 bases in the middle. The CDR3 length is 18 residues. From germline, CDR1 is SGHNT and CDR2 YENEEA. In DNA, the CDR3 is TGTGCCAGCAGCTTGAGGACGCGGCGGGGCTCTGGGGCCAACGTCCTGACTTTC. This codes for CASSLRTRRGSGANVLTF.

The chain carries TRBV7-2 and TRBJ2-7; 8 nucleotides match TRBD1. CDR3 length: 16 residues. Germline V CDR1 and CDR2: SGHTA, FQGNSA. V lost 4 bases, J lost 2 bases, and 10 bases stayed unmatched. This CDR3 is CASSSIARTGTYEQYF. The CDR3 coding sequence is TGTGCCAGCAGCTCTATCGCCCGGACAGGGACCTACGAGCAGTACTTC.

The CDR3 region is CATSGPQGDIQYF. CDR3 coding DNA: TGTGCCACCAGTGGGCCCCAGGGGGACATTCAGTACTTC. J is TRBJ2-4 and V is TRBV24-1, with 7 bases that match TRBD1. The ends lost 5 bases at V and 8 bases at J; junction bases unmatched: 5. The germline gives CDR1 KGHDR, CDR2 SFDVKD. The CDR3 loop spans 13 amino acids.